A single sample gave rise to the 13 T cell receptor beta chains below, sequenced in a study of identical twins. TCRdb analysed the 5' RACE reads with MiXCR anew, one entry per CDR3 protein. The table lists 450,000 or so distinct CDR3 sequences, roughly a quarter of them singletons, with roughly 3% in the top ten. The data also belong to a second study, concerning T cells expressing NK-cell markers.

What was sequenced was CD4+ T cells sorted from blood. These receptor sequences come from a woman aged 18-29 years in good health.

The chain is built from TRBV20-1 and TRBJ2-7; 8 bases align to TRBD2. This CDR3 comprises 13 residues. V lost 4 bases, J lost 4 bases, and 6 bases stayed unmatched. CDR1 is DFQATT and CDR2 is SNEGSKA in the germline V gene (reference sequence). CDR3 sequence reads: CSAIPGLEYEQYF. The CDR3 DNA sequence: TGCAGTGCTATACCGGGACTAGAGTACGAGCAGTACTTC.

This clonotype was seen more than once but under ten times. The chain has TRBV29-1 and TRBJ2-7; 10 bases agree with TRBD2. Germline lookup yields CDR1 SQVTM and CDR2 ANQGSEA. CDR3 size: 14 residues. J gave up 0 bases and V 4 bases, and 3 bases lay outside the gene matches. CDR3 amino acids: CSVVGLASSYEQYF. CDR3 sequence (DNA): TGCAGCGTTGTGGGACTAGCGTCCTCCTACGAGCAGTACTTC.

J is TRBJ1-1 and V is TRBV7-2; D is unclear. V was trimmed by 6 bases and J by 0 bases, leaving 8 bases between them. The germline V gene has CDR1 SGHTA and CDR2 FQGNSA. This CDR3 region has 13 residues. The CDR3 DNA follows: TGTGCCAGCAGTTCTGTGGTGAACACTGAAGCTTTCTTT. Translation: CASSSVVNTEAFF.

There are a few counts of this clonotype. V usage is TRBV12-3 or TRBV12-4 and J usage is TRBJ2-7; tentative D call: TRBD2 (6 bases). The V gene lost 1 base and the J gene lost 6 bases, with 16 bases spanning the gap. CDR3 length equals 15 residues. Here the CDR3 DNA reads TGTGCCAGCAGTTTAGTTGGCCCTAGCGCAGGCGAGCAGTACTTC. Residues: CASSLVGPSAGEQYF.

This rearrangement joins TRBV20-1 to TRBJ1-2, with 7 positions matching TRBD1. The CDR3 spans 13 residues. The V gene's germline CDR1 is DFQATT and CDR2 SNEGSKA (reference sequence). The ends lost 8 bases at V and 4 bases at J; junction bases unmatched: 10. The CDR3 sequence: CSCRDSLLYGYTF. CDR3 nucleotide sequence: TGCAGTTGTCGGGACAGCCTACTCTATGGCTACACCTTC.

CDR3 nucleotides: TGTGCCAGCAGTTACCCATACAATGAGCAGTTCTTC. As protein: CASSYPYNEQFF. The V and J genes are TRBV6-6 and TRBJ2-1; no clear D gene. V was shortened by 2 bases and J by 4 bases, with 3 bases between the two germline ends. The CDR3 totals 12 residues. Germline CDR1 and CDR2: MNHNY and SVGAGI (reference sequence).

This clonotype was detected only a few times. The chain links TRBV5-1 to TRBJ2-1, with 9 bases aligning to TRBD2. J gave up 3 bases and V 0 bases, and 1 base lay outside the gene matches. There are 15 residues in the CDR3. CDR1 SGHRS and CDR2 YFSETQ come from the germline V gene. The CDR3 DNA sequence: TGCGCCAGCAGCTTGGCTAGCGGGGTCTACAATGAGCAGTTCTTC. This encodes CASSLASGVYNEQFF.

The rearrangement uses TRBV7-2 and TRBJ2-7; D remains unclear. The ends were cut back, 7 bases at V and 0 bases at J, with 7 bases in the middle. This CDR3 spans 12 amino acids. Germline V CDR1 and CDR2: SGHTA, FQGNSA. CDR3: CASTPSSYEQYF. The CDR3 DNA reads as TGTGCCAGCACCCCCAGCTCCTACGAGCAGTACTTC. The whole variable domain, filled in from reference TRBV7-2 and TRBJ2-7, reads GAGVSQSPSNKVTEKGKDVELRCDPISGHTALYWYRQSLGQGLEFLIYFQGNSAPDKSGLPSDRFSAERTGGSVSTLTIQRTQQEDSAVYLCASTPSSYEQYFGPGTRLTVT.

There are a few counts of this clonotype. The chain joins TRBV3-1 to TRBJ2-7; no definite D call. The ends were cut back, 0 bases at V and 5 bases at J, with 14 bases in the middle. Germline V gene sequence: CDR1 LGHDT, CDR2 YNNKEL (reference sequence). The CDR3 has 15 residues. CDR3 residues: CASSQEGGMADEQYF. As DNA, the CDR3 is TGTGCCAGCAGCCAAGAAGGCGGCATGGCCGACGAGCAGTACTTC.

The chain couples TRBV20-1 to TRBJ2-7; 11 bases agree with TRBD2. The CDR3 totals 16 residues. J lost 0 bases, V lost 5 bases, and 9 bases had no gene match. In germline, CDR1 is DFQATT, CDR2 SNEGSKA (reference sequence). The CDR3 DNA sequence: TGCAGTGCTTTTCCCGGGACTAGCGGTAGCTCCTACGAGCAGTACTTC. Its translation: CSAFPGTSGSSYEQYF.

This clonotype was counted only a few times. The chain combines TRBV10-3 with TRBJ2-7; 11 bases are shared with TRBD2. Germline V gene sequence: CDR1 ENHRY, CDR2 SYGVKD. This CDR3 spans 14 amino acids. V gave up 7 bases and J gave up 0 bases; unmatched junction bases: 2. The CDR3 sequence: CAINSGRASYEQYF. The CDR3 DNA reads TGTGCCATCAATAGCGGGAGGGCCTCCTACGAGCAGTACTTC.

The chain couples TRBV19 to TRBJ1-1; no clear D. Germline CDR1 LNHDA, CDR2 SQIVND (reference sequence). V lost 4 bases and J 11 bases, leaving 14 bases between the germline ends. The CDR3 runs 12 residues. The CDR3 sequence is CASSSTVPVAFF. CDR3 sequence (DNA): TGTGCCAGTAGTAGTACAGTCCCTGTGGCTTTCTTT.

This clonotype has more than one count but fewer than ten. The chain has TRBV7-9 and TRBJ2-7, with a weak D call TRBD2 (6 bases). V lost 5 bases to trimming and J lost 1 base, with 12 bases between them. This CDR3 is built from 14 residues. From germline, CDR1 is SEHNR and CDR2 FQNEAQ (reference sequence). The CDR3 region is CASSPSVASYEQYF. CDR3 nucleotide sequence: TGTGCCAGCAGCCCTAGCGTGGCGTCCTACGAGCAGTACTTC.